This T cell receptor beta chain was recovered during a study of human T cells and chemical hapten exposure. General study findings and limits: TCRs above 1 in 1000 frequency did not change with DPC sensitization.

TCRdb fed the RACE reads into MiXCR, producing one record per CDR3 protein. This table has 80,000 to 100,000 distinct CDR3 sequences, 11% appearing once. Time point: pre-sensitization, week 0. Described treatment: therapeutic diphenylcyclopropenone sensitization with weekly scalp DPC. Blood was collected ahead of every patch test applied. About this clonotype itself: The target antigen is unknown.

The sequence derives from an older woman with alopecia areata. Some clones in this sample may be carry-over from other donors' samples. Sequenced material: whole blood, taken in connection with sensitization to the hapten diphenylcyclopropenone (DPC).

DNA for the CDR3: TGTGCCAGCAGCTTAGCGCCCACAGATACGCAGTATTTT. Encoded protein: CASSLAPTDTQYF. This chain joins TRBV7-2 and TRBJ2-3; D remains ambiguous. This CDR3 is built from 13 residues. Trimming took 0 bases from V and 2 from J, leaving 3 bases between them. The V gene's germline CDR1 is SGHTA and CDR2 FQGNSA. The full variable domain, with the rest looked up from reference TRBV7-2 and TRBJ2-3, is GAGVSQSPSNKVTEKGKDVELRCDPISGHTALYWYRQSLGQGLEFLIYFQGNSAPDKSGLPSDRFSAERTGGSVSTLTIQRTQQEDSAVYLCASSLAPTDTQYFGPGTRLTVL.